This T cell receptor beta chain came from a study of blood T cell repertoires in COVID-19. The CDR3 length is 12 residues. Germline-derived CDR1 and CDR2 are MNHEY and SMNVEV (reference sequence). The ends lost 10 bases at V and 7 bases at J; junction bases unmatched: 7. This clone was seen just once. The assay was immunoSEQ multiplex PCR, and TCRdb's table has in-frame clones only and misses some. The data show 250,000 to 300,000 clones, approximately 90% seen once. The receptor's source is a woman between 40 and 55 years old with acute or convalescent COVID-19. The chain couples TRBV27 to TRBJ1-2; 9 bases line up with TRBD1. The sample consisted of peripheral blood. The CDR3, as DNA: TGTGCCACCAGAACAGGGGGCGTTGGCTACACCTTC. It yields the protein CATRTGGVGYTF.